This is a list of T cell receptor beta chains from one sample in a study of blood T cell repertoires in COVID-19. Here immunoSEQ multiplex PCR was the method, and the copy in TCRdb shows in-frame clones only, minus some. The table lists fewer than 250,000 clones, more than 70% of them singletons. Sequencing was done on a sample of PBMCs or T cells enriched from blood (not recorded which). The receptor source for this set is a woman aged 45-59 years who had recovered from COVID-19. Both conserved end residues are part of each CDR3. A D gene is named only where the DNA matches it firmly. Some rows have no size entry. The others give once, few or many, or a class for an expanded clone.

j_call clone_size v_call d_call cdr3_nt cdr3_aa
TRBJ2-7 NA TRBV7-2 TRBD2 TGTGCCAGCAGCTCTAGCGGGAGTTGGAACGAGCAGTACTTC CASSSSGSWNEQYF
TRBJ1-5 NA TRBV28 TRBD1 TGTGCCAGCACCGCAAAGACAGGGAAAGGCAATCAGCCCCAGCATTTT CASTAKTGKGNQPQHF
TRBJ1-5 few TRBV5-1 NA TGCGCCAGCAGCTTGGTGGCAGGAAACAATCAGCCCCAGCATTTT CASSLVAGNNQPQHF
TRBJ2-1 NA TRBV24-1 NA TGTGCCACCAGTGGGTCGGGACAAACCCGGAGGAATGAGCAGTTCTTC CATSGSGQTRRNEQFF
TRBJ1-2 NA TRBV6-5 NA TGTGCCAGCAGTTACGAGACTGGAAGGGGCTACACCTTC CASSYETGRGYTF
TRBJ1-4 once TRBV4-1 NA TGCGCCAGCAGCCAAGTGGTCGGTGAAAAACTGTTTTTT CASSQVVGEKLFF
TRBJ1-1 NA TRBV6-2/TRBV6-3 TRBD1 TGTGCCAGCAGTTTCCACCGGGACAGAGAACCCGAAGCTTTCTTT CASSFHRDREPEAFF
TRBJ2-7 NA TRBV7-6 NA TGTGCCAGCAGCCCCGAATCGCGCCTAAGCGGCGAGCAGTACTTC CASSPESRLSGEQYF
TRBJ2-3 NA TRBV7-2 TRBD1 TGTGCCAGCAGCTTAAGTCAGGGGGTGGGTACAGATACGCAGTATTTT CASSLSQGVGTDTQYF
TRBJ1-2 NA TRBV7-9 TRBD1 TGTGCCAGCAGCTCCAAGGGACAGGGGTTTAACACCTTC CASSSKGQGFNTF
TRBJ2-3 NA TRBV5-1 TRBD2 TGCGCCAGCAGCTCCCCCCGCGGTAGCGGGAGGGGAGATACGCAGTATTTT CASSSPRGSGRGDTQYF
TRBJ2-2 NA TRBV3-1/TRBV3-2 NA TGTGCCAGCAGTCTTAGCGGACCCACCGGGGAGCTGTTTTTT CASSLSGPTGELFF
TRBJ1-3 NA TRBV30 NA TGTGCCTGGTCGCAAGTAGGCTGGGGGCGCTCTGGAAACACCATATATTTT CAWSQVGWGRSGNTIYF
TRBJ2-7 NA TRBV3-1/TRBV3-2 TRBD2 TGTGCCAGCAGCCTGCTACTAGCGAGGTCTGACGAGCAGTACTTC CASSLLLARSDEQYF